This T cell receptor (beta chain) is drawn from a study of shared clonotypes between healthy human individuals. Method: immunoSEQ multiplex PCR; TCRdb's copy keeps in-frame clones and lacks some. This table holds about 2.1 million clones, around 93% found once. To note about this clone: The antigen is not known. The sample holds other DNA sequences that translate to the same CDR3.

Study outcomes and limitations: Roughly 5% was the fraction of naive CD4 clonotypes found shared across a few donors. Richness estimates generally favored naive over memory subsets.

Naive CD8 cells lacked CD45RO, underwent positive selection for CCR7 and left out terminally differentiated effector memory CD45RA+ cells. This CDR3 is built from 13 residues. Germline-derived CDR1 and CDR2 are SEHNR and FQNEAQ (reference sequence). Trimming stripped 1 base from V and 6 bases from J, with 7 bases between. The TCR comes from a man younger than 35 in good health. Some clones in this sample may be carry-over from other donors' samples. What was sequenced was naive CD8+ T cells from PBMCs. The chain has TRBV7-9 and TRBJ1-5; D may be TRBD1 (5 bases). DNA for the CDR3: TGTGCCAGCAGCTTAGGCGGGACTCAGCCCCAGCATTTT. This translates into CASSLGGTQPQHF.